The rows below give T cell receptor beta chains drawn from one sample of a study of blood T cell repertoires in COVID-19. Method: immunoSEQ multiplex PCR; TCRdb's copy keeps in-frame clones and lacks some. The sample shows about 210,000 clones, roughly 87% of them seen only once. Sample: PBMCs or T cells enriched from blood (not recorded which). The receptors here all came from a man between 18 and 35 years old with acute COVID-19. The CDR3 runs from the conserved cysteine through the conserved F or W. A D gene is named only where the DNA matches it firmly. Where a row states a size, it is once, few, many or the class of an expanded clone; other rows omit it.

TRBV23-1	.	TRBD1	TRBJ1-2	TGCGCCAGCAGGTACAGGGGTTGGAGAGGCTACACCTTC	CASRYRGWRGYTF
TRBV19	.	.	TRBJ1-5	TGTGCCAGTAGCCCTGGTAACAGGGCCAATCAGCCCCAGCATTTT	CASSPGNRANQPQHF
TRBV7-8	once	.	TRBJ1-5	TGTGCCAGCAGCTTGGCTCATACGGGACACTCTGGTTCTTATAGCAATCAGCCCCAGCATTTT	CASSLAHTGHSGSYSNQPQHF
TRBV3-1/TRBV3-2	.	TRBD1	TRBJ1-5	TGTGCCAGCAGCCCGGGACAGGTCAATCAGCCCCAGCATTTT	CASSPGQVNQPQHF
TRBV28	.	TRBD1	TRBJ1-2	TGTGCCAGCAGAACCAGTGGGGACAGGGGTTTAGGTGGCTACACCTTC	CASRTSGDRGLGGYTF
TRBV7-2	.	TRBD1	TRBJ1-2	TGTGCCAGCAGCTCTGACAGGGATAACTATGGCTACACCTTC	CASSSDRDNYGYTF
TRBV27	.	.	TRBJ1-6	TGTGCCAGCAGTTTTTCTATCACAGTAGGAATTTATTCACCCCTCCACTTT	CASSFSITVGIYSPLHF
TRBV28	.	.	TRBJ1-5	TGTGCCAGCAGTCTCCGGTCCTATAGCAATCAGCCCCAGCATTTT	CASSLRSYSNQPQHF
TRBV2	.	.	TRBJ2-7	TGTGCCAGCAGGCGGACTACCACGACCTACGAGCAGTACTTC	CASRRTTTTYEQYF
TRBV5-1	.	.	TRBJ1-1	TGCGCCAGCAGCTCGGACAGCTCCATTGAAGCTTTCTTT	CASSSDSSIEAFF
TRBV5-8	.	TRBD1	TRBJ1-1	TGTGCCAGCAGCTTGGGGGACAGGGAATACACTGAAGCTTTCTTT	CASSLGDREYTEAFF
TRBV11-3	.	TRBD1	TRBJ2-1	TGTGCCAGCAGCTCGCCGGACAGGGATGAGCAGTTCTTC	CASSSPDRDEQFF
TRBV27	.	TRBD1	TRBJ2-7	TGTGCCAGCAGTGTCACAGGGGCCTACGAGCAGTACTTC	CASSVTGAYEQYF
TRBV6-4	.	TRBD2	TRBJ2-1	TGTGCCAGCAGTCGATTTGGACTAGGCGGTGAGCAGTTCTTC	CASSRFGLGGEQFF
TRBV12-3/TRBV12-4	.	.	TRBJ2-2	TGTGCCAGCAGTCAGACAGATACCGGGGAGCTGTTTTTT	CASSQTDTGELFF
TRBV4-1	.	.	TRBJ2-2	TGCGCCAGCAGCCAAGACCCTCCGGAGGGGCAGAACACCGGGGAGCTGTTTTTT	CASSQDPPEGQNTGELFF
TRBV30	.	.	TRBJ2-7	TGTGCCTGGAGTGCGACGGGGAACGAGCAGTACTTC	CAWSATGNEQYF
TRBV11-3	.	TRBD1	TRBJ2-1	TGTGCCAGCAGCTTGGGACAGGGGGAATACAATGAGCAGTTCTTC	CASSLGQGEYNEQFF
TRBV27	.	TRBD2	TRBJ2-1	TGTGCCAGCAGTGACCCGTGGACTAGCGGAAACAATGAGCAGTTCTTC	CASSDPWTSGNNEQFF
TRBV19	.	.	TRBJ1-1	TGTGCCAGTAGTATAGCGGGAACTGAAGCTTTCTTT	CASSIAGTEAFF
TRBV2	.	TRBD1	TRBJ2-3	TGTGCCAGCAGTGTTTTACAGGGGATTTCAGGAGATACGCAGTATTTT	CASSVLQGISGDTQYF
TRBV5-6	.	.	TRBJ1-4	TGTGCCAGCAGCTTTTCAGGGCTTAATGAAAAACTGTTTTTT	CASSFSGLNEKLFF
TRBV27	.	TRBD1	TRBJ2-1	TGTGCCAGCAGTCGATCTCAGGGGGCCTACAATGAGCAGTTCTTC	CASSRSQGAYNEQFF
TRBV19	.	TRBD1	TRBJ2-4	TGTGCCAGCCTCCCGACAGGGGGCGAAAACATTCAGTACTTC	CASLPTGGENIQYF
TRBV7-3	.	TRBD1	TRBJ1-1	TGTGCCAGCAGCTTACAGGGGGACACTGAAGCTTTCTTT	CASSLQGDTEAFF
TRBV6-5	.	TRBD1	TRBJ1-2	TGTGCCAGCAGTTACGGGACAGGGGGGATTGTAGGCTACACCTTC	CASSYGTGGIVGYTF
TRBV5-4	.	.	TRBJ2-1	TGTGCCAGCAGTCTTTCCTACAATGAGCAGTTCTTC	CASSLSYNEQFF
TRBV18	.	.	TRBJ2-7	TGTGCCAGCTCACCACAAACGGTTCAGGGTGGCTACGAGCAGTACTTC	CASSPQTVQGGYEQYF